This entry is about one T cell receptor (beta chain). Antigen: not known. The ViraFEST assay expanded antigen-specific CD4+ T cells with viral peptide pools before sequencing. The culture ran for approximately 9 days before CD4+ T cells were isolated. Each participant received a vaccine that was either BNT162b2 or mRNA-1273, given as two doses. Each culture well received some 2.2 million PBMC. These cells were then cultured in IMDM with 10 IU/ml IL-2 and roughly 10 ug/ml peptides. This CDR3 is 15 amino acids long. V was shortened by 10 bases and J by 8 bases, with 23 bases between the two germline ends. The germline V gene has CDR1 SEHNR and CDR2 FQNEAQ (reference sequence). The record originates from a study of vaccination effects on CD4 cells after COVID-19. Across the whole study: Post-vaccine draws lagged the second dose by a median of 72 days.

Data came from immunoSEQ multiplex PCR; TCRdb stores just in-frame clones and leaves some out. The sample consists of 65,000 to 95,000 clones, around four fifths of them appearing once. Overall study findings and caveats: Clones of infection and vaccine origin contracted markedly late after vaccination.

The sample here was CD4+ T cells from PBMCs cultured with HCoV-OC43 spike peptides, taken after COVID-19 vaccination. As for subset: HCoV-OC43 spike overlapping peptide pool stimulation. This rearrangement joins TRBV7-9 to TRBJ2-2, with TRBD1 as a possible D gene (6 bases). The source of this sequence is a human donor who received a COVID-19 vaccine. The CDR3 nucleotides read TGTGCCACTAAAGGAGGCAGGGGATTATCAGGGGAGCTGTTTTTT. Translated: CATKGGRGLSGELFF.